Listed below are T cell receptor beta chains from one sample, sequenced in a study of blood T cell repertoires in COVID-19. Profiled with immunoSEQ multiplex PCR; TCRdb holds only in-frame clones, not every one. The sample consists of tens of thousands of clones, 80% to 90% of them appearing once. Sequencing input: peripheral blood. The receptors stem from a man aged 60-69 years in a cohort sampled during active COVID-19. Each CDR3 is given with its conserved first and last residue.

v_call cdr3_aa
TRBV28 CASSPRLTGNYGYTF
TRBV4-2 CASSQGRLVATDTQYF
TRBV7-2 CASSVVSSSGNTIYF
TRBV11-2 CASSPGFSRGWNEQFF
TRBV30 CAWGRSGNTIYF
TRBV4-1 CASSQEGVSGNTIYF
TRBV18 CASSPRGQGVIYEQYF
TRBV4-1 CASSQAHGQGMAEQYF
TRBV4-1 CASSQVNSGPEAFF
TRBV6-5 CASSYRDRGVYEQYF
TRBV7-6 CASSLGSGGATDTQYF
TRBV6-2/TRBV6-3 CASSYNGGVGGELFF
TRBV3-1/TRBV3-2 CASSREGANTEAFF
TRBV5-4 CASSLKAGAGDTQYF
TRBV6-2/TRBV6-3 CASSYLASSYNEQFF
TRBV13 CASSYRDRGQDTQYF
TRBV15 CATSRDSEGVNSPLHF
TRBV28 CATQRRKETQYF
TRBV2 CASKYPYGTGFQDTQYF
TRBV30 CAGTGPSGYTF
TRBV28 CASSRGQGGYTGELFF
TRBV5-6 CASSEYSQGPSYEQYF
TRBV5-5 CASSFAGSDAFF
TRBV7-9 CASSGGTSRYNEQFF
TRBV6-5 CASSYSRRDTGELFF
TRBV7-9 CASSLGLAGDNEQFF
TRBV18 CASSPSGETQYF
TRBV5-6 CAPCRDRHYEQYF
TRBV11-2 CASSPDRWNQPQHF
TRBV28 CASSTPGLAGKFSYNEQFF
TRBV2 CASSGLPPGGSGGTQYF
TRBV6-6 CASSWSSGSFQETQYF
TRBV7-2 CASSIQGGQETQYF
TRBV23-1 CASSQGGGTYGYTF
TRBV28 CASSLRVLNYGYTF
TRBV28 CASSLLWAGAGNEQFF
TRBV28 CASSLFQGSEEKLFF
TRBV10-3 CATATIKTGRDEQYF
TRBV5-6 CASTPGGKKTQYF
TRBV6-4 CASSVEGGTEAFF
TRBV4-3 CASSQLSGLGTEAFF